This T cell receptor (beta chain) was identified during a study of T-cell memory formation after mild COVID-19. Study results and caveats: Shrinking CD4+ clones were chiefly CM and EM; CD8+ ones were chiefly EMRA. Pre-infection memory contained some responding clones, which suggested that cross-reactive memory had joined. The study found balanced CD4/CD8 in clones contracting day 15 to 85 and a CD4+ lean in later expanders.

This clonotype was recorded a few times. Its antigen is currently unknown. Amplification by 5'RACE using constant-segment primers produced TCR alpha and TCR beta cDNA libraries that carried sample barcodes and UMIs. TCRdb re-called the 5' RACE reads through MiXCR, storing one row per CDR3 protein. The data contain over 300,000 distinct CDR3 sequences, 20% to 25% of them seen just once; the ten biggest clones take up around 20%. The TCR was taken from a man younger than 35 who had mild COVID-19 (a few samples of this study predate the infection). Cell type and time point are not known. Sequenced input: PBMCs or a T cell subset sorted from them (not recorded which).

This CDR3 reads CASSVAGHSTDTQYF. The DNA for the CDR3 is TGTGCCAGCAGCGTAGCAGGACACAGCACAGATACGCAGTATTTT. This chain connects TRBV9 to TRBJ2-3; possible D gene TRBD1, 5 bases. V gave up 0 bases and J gave up 0 bases, with 8 bases separating them. This CDR3 has 15 residues. The germline V gene encodes CDR1 SGDLS and CDR2 YYNGEE.